The 7 T cell receptor beta chains listed next were all sequenced from one sample in a study of post-analysis software for immune sequencing data. Unique molecular identifiers were present in the TCR beta cDNA libraries. TCRdb called the PCR reads again in MiXCR, with one record for every CDR3 protein. Altogether about 540,000 distinct CDR3 sequences are present, under 40% being singletons, with the ten largest covering under 7%. Their target antigens are unknown. Study-wide points: TRBV5-6, TRBV5-1 and TRBV20-1 belonged to a set of about 5 TRBV segments that were more frequent in patients than controls.

Sequencing input: blood. The receptors were gathered from a girl under 18 with multiple sclerosis.

In the case of this clonotype: The junction shows a germline mismatch at one end, possibly a read error. The chain employs TRBV4-2 and TRBJ2-1, with 8 bases that match TRBD1. Germline CDR1 is LGHNA and CDR2 is YNFKEQ. This CDR3 has 16 residues. The CDR3 region has the DNA TGTGCCGGCAGCCAAGAGTCGACAGGGGCTAGCAATGAGCAGTTCTTC. Amino acid sequence: CAGSQESTGASNEQFF.

The chain employs TRBV6-5 and TRBJ1-5; no firm D call. The CDR3 covers 13 residues. V was cut by 6 bases and J by 4 bases, with 10 bases left in between. Germline CDR1 is MNHEY and CDR2 is SVGAGI. DNA for the CDR3: TGTGCCAGCAGCCGTCGGGAGAATCAGCCCCAGCATTTT. Amino acid sequence: CASSRRENQPQHF.

This clonotype was detected a few times. The genes are TRBV12-3 or TRBV12-4 and TRBJ1-1, with unresolved D. The CDR3 covers 13 residues. V gave up 5 bases and J gave up 3 bases, with 10 bases separating them. CDR3 sequence reads: CASSPVVDTEAFF. Written as DNA, the CDR3 is TGTGCCAGCAGTCCCGTGGTGGACACTGAAGCTTTCTTT.

This rearrangement joins TRBV5-6 to TRBJ2-5; D is ambiguous. There are 12 residues in the CDR3. Germline values: CDR1 SGHDT, CDR2 YYEEEE. V shed 1 base and J shed 1 base, with 2 bases lying between them. The chain's CDR3 is CASSLIQETQYF. The CDR3 coding sequence is TGTGCCAGCAGCTTGATCCAAGAGACCCAGTACTTC.

The chain recombines TRBV5-1 with TRBJ2-1, with 10 bases aligning to TRBD2. The junction had 9 bases not matched to a gene; V was cut back by 4 bases and J by 8 bases. Germline V lookup: CDR1 SGHRS, CDR2 YFSETQ. The CDR3 spans 15 residues. CDR3 bases: TGCGCCAGCAGCCACCTCAGCGGGGGGGCGGATGAGCAGTTCTTC. Encoded protein: CASSHLSGGADEQFF. The full variable domain, completed using reference TRBV5-1 and TRBJ2-1, is KAGVTQTPRYLIKTRGQQVTLSCSPISGHRSVSWYQQTPGQGLQFLFEYFSETQRNKGNFPGRFSGRQFSNSRSEMNVSTLELGDSALYLCASSHLSGGADEQFFGPGTRLTVL.

V gene TRBV7-9 combines with J gene TRBJ2-1, with D tentatively TRBD1 or TRBD2 (5 bases each). This CDR3 has 16 residues. V lost 4 bases and J 8 bases, leaving 21 bases between the germline ends. The V gene's germline CDR1 is SEHNR and CDR2 FQNEAQ (reference sequence). The CDR3 is CASSSQYRGRGDEQFF. DNA for the CDR3: TGTGCCAGCAGCTCACAATATCGGGGACGGGGCGATGAGCAGTTCTTC.

This clonotype was seen a few times. The rearrangement uses TRBV11-2 and TRBJ2-5; D is perhaps TRBD2 (6 bases). This CDR3 has 15 residues. V shed 2 bases and J shed 5 bases, with 15 bases lying between them. The germline V gene encodes CDR1 SGHAT and CDR2 FQNNGV. CDR3 region: CASSLTGGFGETQYF. The DNA for the CDR3 is TGTGCCAGCAGCTTAACCGGGGGATTCGGTGAGACCCAGTACTTC.